This TCR beta chain was sequenced for a study of immune cell composition in non-small cell lung cancer. Study findings and constraints: Dominant in vivo tumour-associated clones were not shown to share tumour-reactive sequences. Roughly 75% of squamous and under 35% of adenocarcinoma cases had tumour-associated clones >0.5%. Tumour TCR-beta clonality showed no significant link to smoking pack-years. TIL tumour reactivity correlated with maximal tumour-associated clone frequency in adenocarcinoma.

Method: immunoSEQ multiplex PCR; TCRdb's copy keeps in-frame clones and lacks some. The table includes about 3,200 clones, about 81% detected once. This clone was picked up one time. No antigen is known for it. The CDR3 covers 14 residues. Trimming took off 5 bases at V and 4 bases at J, with 15 bases between the two ends. Germline V gene lookup returns CDR1 MDHEN and CDR2 SYDVKM. The chain uses TRBV28 and TRBJ2-7, with D tentatively TRBD1 (6 bases). What was sequenced was lung tumor tissue. This TCR was sampled from a human donor with non-small cell lung cancer. CDR3 DNA: TGTGCCAGCAGTGCCTCCGGGGACAAATACGAGCAGTACTTC. Translated: CASSASGDKYEQYF.